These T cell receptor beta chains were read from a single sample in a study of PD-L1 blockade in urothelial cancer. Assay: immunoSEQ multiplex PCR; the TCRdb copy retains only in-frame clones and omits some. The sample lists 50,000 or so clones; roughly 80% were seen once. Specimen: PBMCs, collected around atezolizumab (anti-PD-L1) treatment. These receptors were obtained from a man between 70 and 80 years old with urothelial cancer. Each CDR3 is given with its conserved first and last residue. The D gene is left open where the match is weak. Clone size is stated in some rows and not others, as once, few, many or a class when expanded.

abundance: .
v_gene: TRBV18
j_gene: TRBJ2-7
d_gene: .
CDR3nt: TGTGCCAGCTCACCAAACGGTCAGGGCTCCTACGAGCAGTACTTC
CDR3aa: CASSPNGQGSYEQYF

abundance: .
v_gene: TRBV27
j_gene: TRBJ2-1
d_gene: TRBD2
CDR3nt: TGTGCCAGCAGTTCATTAGCGGGTGAGCAGTTCTTC
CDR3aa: CASSSLAGEQFF

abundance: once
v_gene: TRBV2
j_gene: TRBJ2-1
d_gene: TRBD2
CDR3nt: TGTGCCAGCAGCAGACGGACTAGCGGTAACAATGAGCAGTTCTTC
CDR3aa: CASSRRTSGNNEQFF

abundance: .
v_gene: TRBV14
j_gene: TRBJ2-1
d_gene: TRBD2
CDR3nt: TGTGCCAGCAGCGAGGGACTAGCGGGGAATGAGCAGTTCTTC
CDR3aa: CASSEGLAGNEQFF

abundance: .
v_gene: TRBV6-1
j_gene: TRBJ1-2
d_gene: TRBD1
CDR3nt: TGTGCCAGCAGGTACAGGGGAGGCAATGGCTACACCTTC
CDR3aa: CASRYRGGNGYTF

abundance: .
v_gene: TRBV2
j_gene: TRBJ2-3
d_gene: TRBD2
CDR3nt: TGTGCCAGCAGCGGGGGGGAATGGGCAGATACGCAGTATTTT
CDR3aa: CASSGGEWADTQYF

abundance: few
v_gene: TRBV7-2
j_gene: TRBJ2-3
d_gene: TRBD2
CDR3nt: TGTGCCAGCACACGAGCGGGGGAGAACACAGATACGCAGTATTTT
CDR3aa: CASTRAGENTDTQYF

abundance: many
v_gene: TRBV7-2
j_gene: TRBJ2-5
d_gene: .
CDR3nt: TGTGCCAGCAGCTTAGGCCACTCAACCCCAACCCAGTACTTC
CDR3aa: CASSLGHSTPTQYF

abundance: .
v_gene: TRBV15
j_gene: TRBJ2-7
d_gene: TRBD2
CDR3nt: TGTGCCACCAGCAGAGATACGGGGGGGATCACCTACGAGCAGTACTTC
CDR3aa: CATSRDTGGITYEQYF

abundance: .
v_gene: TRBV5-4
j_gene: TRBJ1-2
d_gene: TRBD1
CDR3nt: TGTGCCAGCAGCTCCCCGGGACAGAACTATGGCTACACCTTC
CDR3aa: CASSSPGQNYGYTF

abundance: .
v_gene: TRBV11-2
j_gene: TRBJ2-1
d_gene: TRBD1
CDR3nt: TGTGCCAGCAGCTTAGGGACAGGGGGACACCGATACAATGAGCAGTTCTTC
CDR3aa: CASSLGTGGHRYNEQFF

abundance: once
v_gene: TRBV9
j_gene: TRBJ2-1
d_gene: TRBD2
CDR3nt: TGTGCCAGCAGCGTAGATCCAGCGGGGGGGCCGGGGTACAATGAGCAGTTCTTC
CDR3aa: CASSVDPAGGPGYNEQFF

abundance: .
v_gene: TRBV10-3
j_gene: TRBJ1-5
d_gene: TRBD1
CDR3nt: TGTGCCATCAGTGCCCAGGGGGCTTCTCAGCCCCAGCATTTT
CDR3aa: CAISAQGASQPQHF

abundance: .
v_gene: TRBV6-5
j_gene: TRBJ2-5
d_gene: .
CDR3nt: TGTGCCAGCCCCCTCGGGGACTCACAAGAGACCCAGTACTTC
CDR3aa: CASPLGDSQETQYF

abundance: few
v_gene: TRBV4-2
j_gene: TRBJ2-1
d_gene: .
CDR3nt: TGTGCCAGCAGCCAAGAAGTCCGGAGTTCACACAATGAGCAGTTCTTC
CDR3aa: CASSQEVRSSHNEQFF

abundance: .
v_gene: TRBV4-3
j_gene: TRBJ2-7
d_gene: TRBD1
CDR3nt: TGCGCCAGCAGCCAAGGGGACAGGGGCTACTACGAGCAGTACTTC
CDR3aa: CASSQGDRGYYEQYF

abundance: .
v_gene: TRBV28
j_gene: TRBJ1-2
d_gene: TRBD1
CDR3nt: TGTGCCAGCAGTCCAAATGACAGGGGGTTAAAGGGCTACACCTTC
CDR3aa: CASSPNDRGLKGYTF

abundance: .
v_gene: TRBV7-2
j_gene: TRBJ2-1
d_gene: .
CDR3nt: TGTGCCAGCAGCACCCAAGGGGGAGCGTACTACAATGAGCAGTTCTTC
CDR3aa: CASSTQGGAYYNEQFF

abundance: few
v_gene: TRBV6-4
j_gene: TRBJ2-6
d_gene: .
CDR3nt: TGTGCCAGCAGTGACATAGCAGGGCCTGGGGCCAACGTCCTGACTTTC
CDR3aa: CASSDIAGPGANVLTF

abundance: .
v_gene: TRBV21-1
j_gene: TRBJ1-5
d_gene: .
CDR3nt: TGTGCCAGCAGCGACACGGGGAATCAGCCCCAGCATTTT
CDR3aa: CASSDTGNQPQHF

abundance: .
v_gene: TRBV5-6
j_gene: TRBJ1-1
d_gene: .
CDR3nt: TGTGCCAGCAGCTTGTCAGGCTCCGACACTGAAGCTTTCTTT
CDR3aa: CASSLSGSDTEAFF

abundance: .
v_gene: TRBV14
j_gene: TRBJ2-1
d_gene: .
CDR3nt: TGTGCCAGCAGCCAAGATAGCCTCATTGGCAATGAGCAGTTCTTC
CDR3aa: CASSQDSLIGNEQFF